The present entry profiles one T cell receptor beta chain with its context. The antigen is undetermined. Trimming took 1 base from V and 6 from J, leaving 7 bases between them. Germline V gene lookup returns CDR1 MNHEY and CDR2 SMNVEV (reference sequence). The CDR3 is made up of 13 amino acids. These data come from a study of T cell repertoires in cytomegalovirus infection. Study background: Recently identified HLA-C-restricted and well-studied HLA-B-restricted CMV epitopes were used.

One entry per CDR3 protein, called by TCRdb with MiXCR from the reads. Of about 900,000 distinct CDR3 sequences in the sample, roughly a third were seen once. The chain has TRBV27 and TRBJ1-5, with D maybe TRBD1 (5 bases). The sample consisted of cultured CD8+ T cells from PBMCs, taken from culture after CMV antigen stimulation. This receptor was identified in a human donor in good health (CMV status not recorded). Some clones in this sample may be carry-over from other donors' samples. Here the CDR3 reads CASSLYRGQPQHF. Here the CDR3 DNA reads TGTGCCAGCAGTTTATATAGGGGTCAGCCCCAGCATTTT.